A selection of T cell receptor beta chains follows, all from one sample in a study of beta chain features in type 1 diabetes. The method was immunoSEQ multiplex PCR; TCRdb's version includes in-frame clones alone and lacks a portion of them. The data hold roughly 340,000 clones, with around 13% observed a single time. The sample comprised naive CD4+ T cells from blood. The receptors derive from a woman under 30 with type 1 diabetes. Both conserved end residues are part of each CDR3. The D gene is left open where the match is weak. Only part of the rows carry a size: once, few, many, or a class if the clone is expanded.

j_call v_call d_call clone_size cdr3_nt cdr3_aa
TRBJ2-5 TRBV4-1 NA NA TGCGCCAGCAGCCACAATCTCGGGATCCAAGAGACCCAGTACTTC CASSHNLGIQETQYF
TRBJ2-1 TRBV4-3 TRBD2 few TGCGCCAGCAGCCAAGGAGCAGGCGCGGGAGTCTCCTACAATGAGCAGTTCTTC CASSQGAGAGVSYNEQFF
TRBJ1-2 TRBV5-1 NA NA TGCGCCAGCAGCTTTACAGCCTATGGCTACACCTTC CASSFTAYGYTF
TRBJ2-7 TRBV30 NA NA TGTGCCTGGAGCGTAGTAGTACACGAGCAGTACTTC CAWSVVVHEQYF
TRBJ2-1 TRBV27 NA NA TGTGCCAGCAGTTTCCCCTGGGCTCCAGGGCGGCGAAATGAGCAGTTCTTC CASSFPWAPGRRNEQFF
TRBJ1-5 TRBV28 NA NA TGTGCCAGCAGTTTACCGGGTTCGAGCAATCAGCCCCAGCATTTT CASSLPGSSNQPQHF
TRBJ2-1 TRBV18 TRBD2 NA TGTGCCAGCTCTTTCCGGGTCCCTAGCGGGTCATGGGATGAGCAGTTCTTC CASSFRVPSGSWDEQFF
TRBJ1-4 TRBV28 TRBD1 few TGTGCCAGCAGCCCTCCGGGACAGGGAGGGGAAAAACTGTTTTTT CASSPPGQGGEKLFF
TRBJ2-4 TRBV5-6 NA few TGTGCCAGCAGCCGACGAGGGTCGATGAGGGCCAAAAACATTCAGTACTTC CASSRRGSMRAKNIQYF
TRBJ2-7 TRBV29-1 TRBD1 NA TGCAGCGGCTCGGACAGGGGGTGGGAGCAGTACTTC CSGSDRGWEQYF
TRBJ2-1 TRBV6-4 NA few TGTGCCAGCAGCACAGGGTCTGTCTCCTACAATGAGCAGTTCTTC CASSTGSVSYNEQFF
TRBJ1-2 TRBV12-5 NA few TGTGCTAGTGGTTTGACTCCCACAGGGTTTGGCTACACCTTC CASGLTPTGFGYTF
TRBJ2-2 TRBV6-6 TRBD1 few TGTGCCAGCAGTCGACAGGGGAAGGATAGCGGGGAGCTGTTTTTT CASSRQGKDSGELFF
TRBJ2-1 TRBV30 TRBD2 few TGTGCCTGGAGTTGGCCGGGACTAGCGGGGGCGAGCTCCTACAATGAGCAGTTCTTC CAWSWPGLAGASSYNEQFF
TRBJ1-1 TRBV30 NA few TGTGCCTGGAGGCCTGTAGAGTCGTGGAACACTGAAGCTTTCTTT CAWRPVESWNTEAFF
TRBJ1-5 TRBV30 TRBD1 NA TGTGCCTGGAGCCGAGGGGGCGGAGGACAGCCCCAGCATTTT CAWSRGGGGQPQHF
TRBJ2-5 TRBV7-8 NA few TGTGCCAGCAGCTATAGACAGTACCAAGAGACCCAGTACTTC CASSYRQYQETQYF
TRBJ2-5 TRBV7-2 TRBD2 few TGTGCCAGCAGCTCCGCGGGGGGCGGGGAGACCCAGTACTTC CASSSAGGGETQYF
TRBJ1-5 TRBV19 TRBD1 few TGTGCCAGTATGAGTCGGGACAGGCATGGGCCCCAGCATTTT CASMSRDRHGPQHF
TRBJ2-1 TRBV9 TRBD2 NA TGTGCCAGCAGCGGTACTAGCGGGGGGAGTCTCTACAATGAGCAGTTCTTC CASSGTSGGSLYNEQFF
TRBJ1-1 TRBV21-1 NA NA TGTGCCAGCAGCAAAGGGGACACTCCGAACACTGAAGCTTTCTTT CASSKGDTPNTEAFF
TRBJ2-7 TRBV23-1 TRBD1 NA TGCGCCAGCAGTCAGGGGACAGGGGGCAAACCCAGGAGCTCCTACGAGCAGTACTTC CASSQGTGGKPRSSYEQYF
TRBJ1-2 TRBV19 NA few TGTGCCAGTAGCTCGACAGGATCGAGCTATGGCTACACCTTC CASSSTGSSYGYTF
TRBJ2-3 TRBV4-3 TRBD2 few TGCGCCAGCAGCCAAGATTTTGGAGCGGGAGTACCAGATACGCAGTATTTT CASSQDFGAGVPDTQYF
TRBJ2-6 TRBV19 NA few TGTGCCAGTAGTAACGCGGTGAGAAAGCTGACTTTC CASSNAVRKLTF
TRBJ1-5 TRBV19 NA NA TGTGCCAGTAGTATAGAATGGCGCAGACATAGCAATCAGCCCCAGCATTTT CASSIEWRRHSNQPQHF
TRBJ2-7 TRBV25-1 TRBD1 NA TGTGCCAGCAGTGAAGGGGGACAGGGGGCCTACGAGCAGTACTTC CASSEGGQGAYEQYF
TRBJ1-1 TRBV28 TRBD1 NA TGTGCCACGGAACCGGGACAGGGGACTGAAGCTTTCTTT CATEPGQGTEAFF
TRBJ1-1 TRBV28 TRBD1 few TGTGCCAGCAGTCCCTCTACAGGGGTGAACACTGAAGCTTTCTTT CASSPSTGVNTEAFF
TRBJ2-7 TRBV5-1 NA NA TGCGCCAGCAGCTTGGTGGAGGGGGAGCAGTACTTC CASSLVEGEQYF
TRBJ2-5 TRBV7-9 NA NA TGTGCCAGCAGCTTCCGCTCACTCCAAGAGACCCAGTACTTC CASSFRSLQETQYF
TRBJ2-1 TRBV7-2 TRBD1 NA TGTGCCAGCAGCTCCCAGGGAGGACAGGGACGCGAGCAGTTCTTC CASSSQGGQGREQFF
TRBJ1-6 TRBV5-1 TRBD1 NA TGCGCCAGCAGCCAACAGGGGAGAAGTTCACCCCTCCACTTT CASSQQGRSSPLHF
TRBJ1-1 TRBV5-1 NA few TGCGCCAGCAGCTTAAGCGGACAGCTGAACAGTGAAGCTTTCTTT CASSLSGQLNSEAFF
TRBJ2-5 TRBV7-2 TRBD2 NA TGTGCCAGCAGCTACGCGGGGGTTGGGACCCAGTACTTC CASSYAGVGTQYF
TRBJ2-3 TRBV10-3 NA NA TGTGCCATCAGTGATCCCAGGGGAACAGATACGCAGTATTTT CAISDPRGTDTQYF
TRBJ2-1 TRBV28 NA NA TGTGCCAGTGTCGCTAGCGTGTCCTACAATGAGCAGTTCTTC CASVASVSYNEQFF
TRBJ1-2 TRBV6-5 TRBD1 NA TGTGCCAGCAGTTACTCGACAGGGGGCTATGGCTACACCTTC CASSYSTGGYGYTF
TRBJ2-7 TRBV10-3 TRBD2 NA TGTGCCACAAGGCAGCGGGAGGGACCCTACGAGCAGTACTTC CATRQREGPYEQYF
TRBJ1-1 TRBV7-9 TRBD1 few TGTGCCAGCAGCTTTGGACAGGGGGGGGACACTGAAGCTTTCTTT CASSFGQGGDTEAFF
TRBJ1-2 TRBV6-5 TRBD1 few TGTGCCAGCAGCACTGACAGGGCATCTGGCTACACCTTC CASSTDRASGYTF
TRBJ2-5 TRBV5-4 TRBD2 few TGTGCCAGCAGCTTGGGACTAGCGGGAGTAGGAGAGACCCAGTACTTC CASSLGLAGVGETQYF
TRBJ1-6 TRBV5-1 NA few TGCGCCAGCAGCCCAGGAAACCCCTATAATTCACCCCTCCACTTT CASSPGNPYNSPLHF
TRBJ2-1 TRBV28 TRBD2 NA TGTGCCAGCAGTTTAAGACTAGCGGGATCCTACAATGAGCAGTTCTTC CASSLRLAGSYNEQFF
TRBJ2-1 TRBV29-1 TRBD2 few TGCAGCGCAGGACTAGGGGAGCAGTTCTTC CSAGLGEQFF